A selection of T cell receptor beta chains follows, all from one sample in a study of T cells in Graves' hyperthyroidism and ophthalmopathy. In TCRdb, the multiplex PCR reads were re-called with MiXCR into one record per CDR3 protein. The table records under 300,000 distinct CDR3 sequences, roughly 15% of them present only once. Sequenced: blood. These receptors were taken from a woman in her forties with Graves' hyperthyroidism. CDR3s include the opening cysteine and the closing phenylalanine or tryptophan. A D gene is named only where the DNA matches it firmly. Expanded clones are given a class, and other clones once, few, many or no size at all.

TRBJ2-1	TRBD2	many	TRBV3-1	TGTGCCAGCAGCCAAGGGGGATTAGCGGGAGTTTCCTACAATGAGCAGTTCTTC	CASSQGGLAGVSYNEQFF
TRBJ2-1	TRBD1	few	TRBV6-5	TGTGCCAGCAGTTCCTCGTACAGGGGGACTGTTCTGGAAAATGAGCAGTTCTTC	CASSSSYRGTVLENEQFF
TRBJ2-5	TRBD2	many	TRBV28	TGTGCCAGCAGTTTATTCCCCCCCTGGAGAGCGGGAGGCTATCGAGAGACCCAGTACTTC	CASSLFPPWRAGGYRETQYF
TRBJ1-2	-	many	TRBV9	TGTGCCAGCAGCCCCACAATCACCTCGGGTGGCTACACCTTC	CASSPTITSGGYTF
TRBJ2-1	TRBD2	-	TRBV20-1	TGCAGTTCTAGCGGGACCTACAATGAGCAGTTCTTC	CSSSGTYNEQFF
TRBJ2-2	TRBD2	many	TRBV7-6	TGTGCCAGCAGCTCCCTGAGCGGGAGGGCCGGGGAGCTGTTTTTT	CASSSLSGRAGELFF
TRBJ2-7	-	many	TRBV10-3	TGTGCCATCAGTGCCCGGGACGAGCAGTACTTC	CAISARDEQYF
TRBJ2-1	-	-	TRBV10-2	TGCGCCAGCAGTGAGTCGGGGGTGCAGCAGTTCTTC	CASSESGVQQFF
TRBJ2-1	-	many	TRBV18	TGTGCCAGCTCACCAGGGCCCAGCGCCTACAATGAGCAGTTCTTC	CASSPGPSAYNEQFF
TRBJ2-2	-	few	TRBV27	TGTGCCAGCAAACGGCTCATTCCGAACACCGGGGAGCTGTTTTTT	CASKRLIPNTGELFF
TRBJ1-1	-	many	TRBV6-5	TGTGCCAGCAGTTACTCGCTCAACCTGAACACTGAAGCTTTCTTT	CASSYSLNLNTEAFF
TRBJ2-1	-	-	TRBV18	TGTGCCAGCTCACGGAGCAGGGGGGGAGACAATGAGCAGTTCTTC	CASSRSRGGDNEQFF
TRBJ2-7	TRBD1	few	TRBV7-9	TGTGCCCTTGGGAGACAGGGACCCTACGAGCAGTACTTC	CALGRQGPYEQYF
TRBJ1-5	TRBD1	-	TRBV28	TGTGCCAGCAGTTTCAGGGTCCACCGGGACAGGGGCAATCAGCCCCAGCATTTT	CASSFRVHRDRGNQPQHF
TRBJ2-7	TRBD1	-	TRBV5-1	TGCGCCAGCAGCTTCGACAGGGGCTACGAGCAGTACTTC	CASSFDRGYEQYF
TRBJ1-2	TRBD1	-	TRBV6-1	TGTGCCAGCAGGGGGACAGGGGTCGGCTACACCTTC	CASRGTGVGYTF
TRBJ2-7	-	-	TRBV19	TGTGCCACCCGGCCTGTAGGGAGTGCATACGAGCAGTACTTC	CATRPVGSAYEQYF
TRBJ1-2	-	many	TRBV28	TGTGCCAGCAGCCTATCCGGGACACAGATATATGGCTACACCTTC	CASSLSGTQIYGYTF
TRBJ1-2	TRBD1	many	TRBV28	TGTGCCAGCACCACTCCAGGGGGCGTCTATGGCTACACCTTC	CASTTPGGVYGYTF
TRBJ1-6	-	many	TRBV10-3	TGTGCCATCAGTCCAGCAAGGGGAAATTCACCCCTCCACTTT	CAISPARGNSPLHF
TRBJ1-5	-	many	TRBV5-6	TGTGCCAGCAGCTTGACGGGGGGGTCCTTTAATCAGCCCCAGCATTTT	CASSLTGGSFNQPQHF
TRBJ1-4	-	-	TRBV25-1	TGTGCCAGCAGTGACCCCCGTGGGGGCCACCAAAGGGAAAAACTGTTTTTT	CASSDPRGGHQREKLFF
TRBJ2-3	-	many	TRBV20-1	TGCAGTGGACTATCTAGCACAGATACGCAGTATTTT	CSGLSSTDTQYF
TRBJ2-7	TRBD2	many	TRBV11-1	TGTGCCAGCAGCGTACTAGCGGACTCCTACGAGCAGTACTTC	CASSVLADSYEQYF